These 3 T cell receptor beta chains share one sample of origin, sequenced in a study of T cell repertoires in cytomegalovirus infection. Antigens of these TCRs are unknown. From the reads, TCRdb called clonotypes with MiXCR, one entry per CDR3 protein. The sample has fewer than 650,000 distinct CDR3 sequences; 40% are singletons. Sample: cultured PBMCs, taken from culture after CMV antigen stimulation. The receptor set was obtained from a human donor in good health (CMV status not recorded). Some clones in this sample may be carry-over from other donors' samples.

The rearrangement uses TRBV4-3 and TRBJ2-3, with 9 nucleotides matching TRBD1. This CDR3 region has 15 residues. J gave up 2 bases and V 1 base, and 1 base lay outside the gene matches. CDR1 and CDR2 from the germline V gene are LGHNA and YSLEER. The CDR3 nucleotides are TGCGCCAGCAGCCAAGGGACAGGGGTCACAGATACGCAGTATTTT. This codes for CASSQGTGVTDTQYF.

The chain combines TRBV6-2 or TRBV6-3 with TRBJ2-2, with D uncertain. The CDR3 runs to 15 residues. The germline V and J ends were trimmed by 3 bases and 1 base, with 9 bases remaining between them. Germline lookup yields CDR1 MNHEY and CDR2 SVGEGT. The CDR3 region is CASSYRTLNTGELFF. CDR3 nucleotides: TGTGCCAGCAGTTATCGGACCCTGAACACCGGGGAGCTGTTTTTT.

The genes are TRBV4-2 and TRBJ1-5, with D uncertain. The V gene lost 5 bases and the J gene lost 7 bases, with 12 bases spanning the gap. Germline-derived CDR1 and CDR2 are LGHNA and YNFKEQ. The CDR3 runs to 13 residues. CDR3 bases: TGTGCCAGCAGCACCCTCCCCGGGCAGCCCCAGCATTTT. Its translation is CASSTLPGQPQHF.